These 30 T cell receptor beta chains share one sample of origin, sequenced in a study of beta chain features in type 1 diabetes. The study, taken as a whole, reports: In all four CD4+ subsets, TCRB CDR3 length was significantly, moderately reduced in type 1 diabetes.

The study reverse transcribed the entire isolated RNA, so it sequenced expressed TCRB transcripts. Sequenced by immunoSEQ multiplex PCR; TCRdb stores in-frame clones only, minus some. Of around 50,000 clones in the sample, just under 45% are singletons; the top ten hold more than 0.1%. For these receptors, no antigen is known. Sequenced: stem cell memory CD4+ T cells from blood. The receptor source for this set is a young man with type 1 diabetes.

This clone was observed a handful of times. V gene TRBV7-9 combines with J gene TRBJ2-4, with 8 bases fitting TRBD2. With V trimmed by 8 bases and J by 0 bases, 9 bases remained unmatched. The CDR3 extends over 16 amino acids. Germline CDR1 reads SEHNR; CDR2 reads FQNEAQ (reference sequence). This chain's CDR3 is CASSGGDKLAKNIQYF. The CDR3 DNA follows: TGTGCCAGCTCCGGGGGGGACAAGTTAGCCAAAAACATTCAGTACTTC. The variable domain in full, completed from reference TRBV7-9 and TRBJ2-4, reads DTGVSQNPRHKITKRGQNVTFRCDPISEHNRLYWYRQTLGQGPEFLTYFQNEAQLEKSRLLSDRFSAERPKGSFSTLEIQRTEQGDSAMYLCASSGGDKLAKNIQYFGAGTRLSVL.

This chain links TRBV6-5 with TRBJ2-7, with D tentatively TRBD1 (5 bases). Trimming took 0 bases from V and 2 from J, leaving 8 bases between them. The CDR3 covers 14 residues. In germline, CDR1 is MNHEY, CDR2 SVGAGI. For the CDR3, the DNA is TGTGCCAGCAGTTACTCGCAGGGCACCTACGAGCAGTACTTC. Its protein is CASSYSQGTYEQYF.

Written as DNA, the CDR3 is TGCGCCAGCAGCCAAGAGGAGGGCAGGGCGATGGGCTATGGCTACACCTTC. Translation gives CASSQEEGRAMGYGYTF. This chain connects TRBV4-3 to TRBJ1-2; tentatively, D is TRBD1 (5 bases). The CDR3 sequence is 17 residues long. Between the trimmed V and J ends, which lost 0 bases and 4 bases, there was a span of 18 bases. Germline V gene sequence: CDR1 LGHNA, CDR2 YSLEER.

The V and J genes are TRBV14 and TRBJ2-1, with D possibly matching TRBD1 (5 bases). Looked up from germline, CDR1 is SGHDN and CDR2 is FVKESK. The CDR3 has 14 residues. The ends were cut back, 4 bases at V and 2 bases at J, with 9 bases in the middle. The CDR3 loop is CASSRAGPYNEQFF. CDR3 DNA: TGTGCCAGCAGCCGCGCAGGGCCCTACAATGAGCAGTTCTTC.

The V gene is TRBV5-6, the J gene TRBJ2-7; 8 nucleotides agree with TRBD1. CDR1 is SGHDT, CDR2 YYEEEE, per germline. The CDR3 extends over 15 amino acids. V trimming: 0 bases; J trimming: 3 bases; junction bases outside the gene matches: 5. The DNA for the CDR3 is TGTGCCAGCAGCTTGGCCCCAGGGGGCCACTACGAGCAGTACTTC. Its translation is CASSLAPGGHYEQYF. The entire variable domain, with the rest obtained from reference TRBV5-6 and TRBJ2-7, is as follows: DAGVTQSPTHLIKTRGQQVTLRCSPKSGHDTVSWYQQALGQGPQFIFQYYEEEERQRGNFPDRFSGHQFPNYSSELNVNALLLGDSALYLCASSLAPGGHYEQYFGPGTRLTVT.

Concerning this clone: Additional DNA sequences in this sample encode the identical CDR3. The genes are TRBV7-9 and TRBJ1-2; D is uncertain. V lost 1 base and J lost 4, with 4 bases in between. The CDR3 is 12 amino acids. Looked up from germline, CDR1 is SEHNR and CDR2 is FQNEAQ (reference sequence). CDR3 sequence (DNA): TGTGCCAGCAGCTTAGGAGGCTATGGCTACACCTTC. This translates into CASSLGGYGYTF.

The rearrangement links TRBV28 to TRBJ1-2, with D hard to call. Germline CDR1 MDHEN, CDR2 SYDVKM. This CDR3 has 12 residues. Trimming left V 7 bases short and J 7 bases short, with 13 bases between. CDR3 sequence reads: CASIGTITGYTF. Written as DNA, the CDR3 is TGTGCCAGCATTGGTACAATTACTGGCTACACCTTC.

The rearrangement links TRBV29-1 to TRBJ1-2; D ambiguous. The CDR3 sequence is 12 residues long. Trimming removed 1 base at V and 5 bases at J, with 8 bases between. CDR1 SQVTM and CDR2 ANQGSEA come from the germline V gene. CDR3 residues: CSVEGLSYGYTF. The CDR3 region has the DNA TGCAGCGTTGAAGGCCTCAGTTATGGCTACACCTTC.

The chain carries TRBV15 and TRBJ2-7; perhaps TRBD2 as D (6 bases). V was trimmed by 3 bases and J by 3 bases, leaving 9 bases between them. The germline V gene encodes CDR1 LNHNV and CDR2 YYDKDF (reference sequence). CDR3 length: 13 residues. CDR3 residues: CATSRMTSYEQYF. Written as DNA, the CDR3 is TGTGCCACCAGCAGGATGACTAGCTACGAGCAGTACTTC.

The chain recombines TRBV6-1 with TRBJ2-7, with D maybe TRBD1 (5 bases). There are 14 residues in the CDR3. Germline V gives CDR1 MNHNS, CDR2 SASEGT. V shed 4 bases and J shed 4 bases, with 14 bases lying between them. CDR3 nucleotide sequence: TGTGCCAGCAGTGGTCGGGTAGGGGATTACGAGCAGTACTTC. It specifies CASSGRVGDYEQYF.

The J gene is TRBJ1-2, the V gene TRBV28; no definite D call. This CDR3 comprises 12 residues. Germline V CDR1 and CDR2: MDHEN, SYDVKM. V lost 8 bases to trimming and J lost 4 bases, with 11 bases between them. The CDR3 sequence is CASRTVIYGYTF. CDR3 in DNA: TGTGCCAGCCGGACTGTTATCTATGGCTACACCTTC.

V gene TRBV11-2 combines with J gene TRBJ2-3, with 7 bases fitting TRBD2. CDR3 length: 13 residues. Germline assignment: CDR1 SGHAT and CDR2 FQNNGV. J lost 0 bases, V lost 8 bases, and 2 bases had no gene match. The CDR3 DNA is TGTGCCAGCGGGAGGGCCAGCACAGATACGCAGTATTTT. Translating gives CASGRASTDTQYF.

Only a few counts were recorded for this clone. In DNA form, the CDR3 reads TGTGCCAGCAGTTTCAAGGGGAATCAGCCCCAGCATTTT. The encoded protein is CASSFKGNQPQHF. The chain employs TRBV27 and TRBJ1-5; weak D call: TRBD1 (5 bases). From germline, CDR1 is MNHEY and CDR2 SMNVEV (reference sequence). The V gene lost 3 bases and the J gene lost 4 bases, with 7 bases spanning the gap. CDR3 length: 13 amino acids.

This clone was seen only a few times. The rearrangement joins TRBV28 to TRBJ2-7; TRBD2 matches 12 bases. The CDR3 is 16 residues long. Per the germline V gene, CDR1 is MDHEN and CDR2 is SYDVKM. J lost 2 bases, V lost 4 bases, and 6 bases had no gene match. CDR3 amino acids: CASSSSSGRAPYEQYF. In DNA, the CDR3 is TGTGCCAGCAGTTCCTCTAGCGGGAGGGCCCCCTACGAGCAGTACTTC.

There are a few counts of this clone. The J gene is TRBJ2-7, the V gene TRBV5-1, with D possibly being TRBD1 (6 bases). Germline assignment: CDR1 SGHRS and CDR2 YFSETQ. Trimming took 4 bases from V and 5 from J, leaving 16 bases between them. This CDR3 is built from 14 residues. The CDR3 nucleotides read TGCGCCAGCAGCGGTCAGGGGTGGGCCAACGAGCAGTACTTC. As protein: CASSGQGWANEQYF.

The rearrangement uses TRBV2 and TRBJ2-1; 12 bases are a match to TRBD2. The CDR3 totals 16 residues. V trimming: 5 bases; J trimming: 10 bases; junction bases outside the gene matches: 12. Looked up from germline, CDR1 is SNHLY and CDR2 is FYNNEI. CDR3 sequence reads: CASSKTSGSLVVEQFF. Here the CDR3 DNA reads TGTGCCAGCAGTAAGACTAGCGGGAGCTTAGTTGTAGAGCAGTTCTTC.

The genes are TRBV4-1 and TRBJ2-7; D ambiguous. Matching the DNA end better, TRBJ2-1 makes the J call doubtful. CDR3 size: 15 residues. Per germline, CDR1 MGHRA and CDR2 YSYEKL. The CDR3 bases are TGCGCCAGCAGCCAAGTAGCCCGACCCAACAATGAGCAGTTCTTC. Translated, it gives CASSQVARPNNEQFF.

The rearrangement uses TRBV23-1 and TRBJ2-5; 7 bases agree with TRBD2. TRBV23-1 falls under the ORF class, with uncertain function. The CDR3 has 13 amino acids. Unmatched junction bases numbered 1, after V lost 1 base and J lost 5 bases. As DNA, the CDR3 is TGCGCCAGCAGTCAATGGGAGGGCGAGACCCAGTACTTC. It encodes CASSQWEGETQYF.

In its sample, this clone was seen a few times. This chain joins TRBV20-1 and TRBJ2-7; D call uncertain. CDR3 length equals 11 residues. Trimming removed 4 bases from V and 3 bases from J, with 7 bases in between. Germline values: CDR1 DFQATT, CDR2 SNEGSKA (reference sequence). The CDR3 protein is CSAIAHYEQYF. CDR3 DNA sequence: TGCAGTGCTATAGCACACTACGAGCAGTACTTC.

This chain links TRBV7-6 with TRBJ2-1; maybe TRBD2 (6 bases). Trimming cost V 5 bases and J 3 bases, with 11 bases left between them. This CDR3 region has 14 residues. Germline V gives CDR1 SGHVS, CDR2 FNYEAQ. CDR3 DNA sequence: TGTGCCAGCAGCATCCTAGCGAGCTACAATGAGCAGTTCTTC. Its translation: CASSILASYNEQFF.

This clone was observed a handful of times. This chain uses TRBV5-4 with TRBJ2-1; 14 positions agree with TRBD2. The CDR3 runs 15 residues. Per germline, CDR1 SGHNT and CDR2 YYREEE (reference sequence). V shed 4 bases, J shed 7 bases, and the junction held 4 bases outside the gene matches. CDR3: CASSLGTSGRNEQFF. The DNA of the CDR3 is TGTGCCAGCAGCCTCGGGACTAGCGGGAGAAATGAGCAGTTCTTC. The whole variable domain, remainder taken from reference TRBV5-4 and TRBJ2-1, is ETGVTQSPTHLIKTRGQQVTLRCSSQSGHNTVSWYQQALGQGPQFIFQYYREEENGRGNFPPRFSGLQFPNYSSELNVNALELDDSALYLCASSLGTSGRNEQFFGPGTRLTVL.

Turning to this clone: This sample includes further DNA sequences coding for the same CDR3. This chain joins TRBV6-5 and TRBJ1-1; D is ambiguous. V lost 3 bases and J lost 0, with 8 bases in between. This CDR3 is 14 amino acids long. The germline V gene encodes CDR1 MNHEY and CDR2 SVGAGI. Written as DNA, the CDR3 is TGTGCCAGCAGTTATTCACAAGTGAACACTGAAGCTTTCTTT. This encodes CASSYSQVNTEAFF.

This clone was seen a few times. The rearrangement joins TRBV18 to TRBJ2-2; TRBD1 might be the D (5 bases). CDR1 KGHSH and CDR2 LQKENI come from the germline V gene. The CDR3 spans 14 residues. V shed 4 bases and J shed 4 bases, with 10 bases lying between them. CDR3 DNA sequence: TGTGCCAGCTCACAGGGGCGTACCACCGGGGAGCTGTTTTTT. Protein sequence: CASSQGRTTGELFF.

The V gene is TRBV19, the J gene TRBJ2-3; D ambiguous. CDR1 is LNHDA and CDR2 is SQIVND in the germline V gene (reference sequence). The CDR3 runs 11 residues. The V and J ends lost 5 bases and 6 bases respectively, with 6 bases between them. The CDR3 DNA follows: TGTGCCAGTAGTGCGTCGGATACGCAGTATTTT. Protein sequence: CASSASDTQYF.

The chain is built from TRBV29-1 and TRBJ2-7, with 12 nucleotides matching TRBD2. The CDR3 has 15 amino acids. The ends lost 6 bases at V and 2 bases at J; junction bases unmatched: 8. Germline V lookup: CDR1 SQVTM, CDR2 ANQGSEA. The DNA of the CDR3 is TGCAGCGTAGTCCTAGCGGGAGGGGTGACCTACGAGCAGTACTTC. This codes for CSVVLAGGVTYEQYF.

The chain is built from TRBV11-2 and TRBJ2-1, with TRBD1 matching 11 bases. Germline V gene data show CDR1 as SGHAT and CDR2 as FQNNGV. The ends lost 4 bases at V and 4 bases at J; junction bases unmatched: 15. This CDR3 is built from 19 residues. The CDR3 protein is CASSSGGYGRDRGYNEQFF. CDR3 nucleotides: TGTGCCAGCAGCTCTGGAGGCTATGGCCGGGACAGGGGGTACAATGAGCAGTTCTTC.

This chain joins TRBV10-3 and TRBJ1-2, with 8 nucleotides matching TRBD1. J lost 8 bases, V lost 6 bases, and 14 bases had no gene match. This CDR3 has 15 amino acids. Germline lookup yields CDR1 ENHRY and CDR2 SYGVKD. In nucleotides, the CDR3 is TGTGCCATCAGCGGAACCTTACAGGGGGGCTGGGGCTACACCTTC. The encoded protein is CAISGTLQGGWGYTF.

The chain recombines TRBV5-1 with TRBJ2-5; 9 bases map to TRBD2. This CDR3 has 18 residues. The V and J ends lost 2 bases and 5 bases, in that order; junction bases with no gene match: 16. CDR1 is SGHRS and CDR2 is YFSETQ in the germline V gene. CDR3 sequence: CASSLRGGRAGVKETQYF. CDR3 DNA: TGCGCCAGCAGCTTACGAGGCGGGAGGGCCGGAGTAAAGGAGACCCAGTACTTC.

The V call is TRBV11-2, the J call TRBJ2-2; 9 nucleotides line up with TRBD2. The V gene's germline CDR1 is SGHAT and CDR2 FQNNGV. Trimming cost V 5 bases and J 4 bases; bases outside gene matches: 11. There are 17 residues in the CDR3. CDR3 sequence (DNA): TGTGCCAGCAGCCGCCTTAGCGGGAGCGTGGGCACCGGGGAGCTGTTTTTT. Its protein product is CASSRLSGSVGTGELFF.

This clone was detected only once. This chain uses TRBV15 with TRBJ1-4; a weak D match, TRBD1 (5 bases). The germline V gene encodes CDR1 LNHNV and CDR2 YYDKDF (reference sequence). Trimming shortened V by 0 bases and J by 6 bases, and 17 bases separated the two germline ends. The CDR3 is made up of 17 amino acids. The CDR3 spells CATSRDLGRGMDEKLFF. In nucleotides, the CDR3 is TGTGCCACCAGCAGAGATCTAGGCCGGGGGATGGATGAAAAACTGTTTTTT.